Listed below are T cell receptor beta chains from one sample, sequenced in a study of blood T cells in healthy people across ages. TCRdb reprocessed the 5' RACE reads with MiXCR, giving one entry per CDR3 protein. The table lists about 760,000 distinct CDR3 sequences, roughly 56% of them singletons. Sequencing was carried out using blood. These receptors were collected from a man aged 35 to 55 in good health. CDR3s include the opening cysteine and the closing phenylalanine or tryptophan. The order of the fields is J gene, V gene, D gene, clone size, CDR3 protein, CDR3 DNA. A D gene is named only where the DNA matches it firmly. Clone size is shown for a subset of rows, as once, few, many or a class of expanded clone.

J gene: TRBJ2-1
V gene: TRBV28
D gene: TRBD2
clone size: once
CDR3 protein: CASSGLGRERSYNEQFF
CDR3 DNA: TGTGCCAGCAGTGGGCTTGGGCGGGAGCGCTCCTACAATGAGCAGTTCTTC

J gene: TRBJ1-2
V gene: TRBV4-1
D gene: TRBD1
clone size: NA
CDR3 protein: CASSHRDRGGGYTF
CDR3 DNA: TGCGCCAGCAGCCACCGGGACAGGGGGGGCGGCTACACCTTC

J gene: TRBJ2-1
V gene: TRBV5-1
D gene: TRBD1
clone size: NA
CDR3 protein: CASSLDGTGPNNEQFF
CDR3 DNA: TGCGCCAGCAGCTTGGATGGGACAGGGCCCAACAATGAGCAGTTCTTC

J gene: TRBJ2-7
V gene: TRBV5-6
D gene: TRBD2
clone size: NA
CDR3 protein: CASSTGTSGYEQYF
CDR3 DNA: TGTGCCAGCAGCACCGGGACTAGCGGCTACGAGCAGTACTTC

J gene: TRBJ2-1
V gene: TRBV6-2/TRBV6-3
D gene: NA
clone size: NA
CDR3 protein: CASSMQRDSYNEQFF
CDR3 DNA: TGTGCCAGCAGCATGCAAAGGGACTCCTACAATGAGCAGTTCTTC

J gene: TRBJ2-1
V gene: TRBV4-2
D gene: NA
clone size: NA
CDR3 protein: CASSQVEGGPFF
CDR3 DNA: TGTGCCAGCAGCCAAGTTGAGGGCGGCCCGTTCTTC

J gene: TRBJ2-7
V gene: TRBV29-1
D gene: TRBD2
clone size: NA
CDR3 protein: CSVGLAGAYEQYF
CDR3 DNA: TGCAGCGTCGGACTAGCAGGGGCCTACGAGCAGTACTTC

J gene: TRBJ2-7
V gene: TRBV4-1
D gene: TRBD2
clone size: NA
CDR3 protein: CASSGWTSGPYEQYF
CDR3 DNA: TGCGCCAGCAGCGGATGGACTAGCGGACCCTACGAGCAGTACTTC

J gene: TRBJ2-7
V gene: TRBV10-3
D gene: NA
clone size: NA
CDR3 protein: CAISGPEGYNEQYF
CDR3 DNA: TGTGCCATCAGTGGCCCGGAGGGGTACAATGAGCAGTACTTC

J gene: TRBJ2-7
V gene: TRBV10-3
D gene: NA
clone size: NA
CDR3 protein: CAISDRNDEQYF
CDR3 DNA: TGTGCCATCAGTGACAGGAACGACGAGCAGTACTTC

J gene: TRBJ1-2
V gene: TRBV10-3
D gene: NA
clone size: NA
CDR3 protein: CAISDPVRIYGYTF
CDR3 DNA: TGTGCCATTAGTGACCCCGTAAGGATTTATGGCTACACCTTC

J gene: TRBJ2-7
V gene: TRBV20-1
D gene: NA
clone size: NA
CDR3 protein: CSASHSSYYEQYF
CDR3 DNA: TGCAGTGCTAGTCACTCTAGCTACTACGAGCAGTACTTC

J gene: TRBJ1-2
V gene: TRBV5-1
D gene: NA
clone size: NA
CDR3 protein: CASSPQVPASTNYGYTF
CDR3 DNA: TGCGCCAGCAGCCCACAGGTTCCTGCATCTACGAACTATGGCTACACCTTC

J gene: TRBJ2-1
V gene: TRBV14
D gene: NA
clone size: NA
CDR3 protein: CASSQGLRGLYDEQFF
CDR3 DNA: TGTGCCAGCAGCCAAGGACTGAGGGGGTTGTACGATGAGCAGTTCTTC

J gene: TRBJ2-1
V gene: TRBV28
D gene: TRBD1
clone size: NA
CDR3 protein: CASSFSGNRGKYNEQFF
CDR3 DNA: TGTGCCAGCAGTTTCAGTGGAAACAGGGGAAAATACAATGAGCAGTTCTTC

J gene: TRBJ2-7
V gene: TRBV29-1
D gene: NA
clone size: NA
CDR3 protein: CSVESLGLGEQYF
CDR3 DNA: TGCAGCGTTGAATCTTTGGGCTTGGGAGAGCAGTACTTC

J gene: TRBJ2-7
V gene: TRBV6-1
D gene: TRBD1
clone size: NA
CDR3 protein: CASSEQDRVPYEQYF
CDR3 DNA: TGTGCCAGCAGTGAACAGGACAGGGTTCCCTACGAGCAGTACTTC

J gene: TRBJ1-2
V gene: TRBV20-1
D gene: TRBD1
clone size: few
CDR3 protein: CSAATGGTYGYTF
CDR3 DNA: TGCAGTGCTGCTACAGGGGGAACGTATGGCTACACCTTC